The clone carrying this T cell receptor beta chain is a singleton in its sample. Its target is unknown. Measured with immunoSEQ multiplex PCR; TCRdb has only the in-frame clones, and not every one. The data show 70,000 to 85,000 clones, with roughly 80% seen just once and roughly 0.54% held by the top ten. The record originates from a study of T cell clones after liver transplantation. Study background: Blood was drawn pre-transplant, before withdrawal, and after full or failed withdrawal. Study-wide results and caveats: Post-transplant time points were not standardized, so conclusions are preliminary.

Unmatched junction bases numbered 6, after V lost 1 base and J lost 8 bases. Germline-derived CDR1 and CDR2 are LNHNV and YYDKDF (reference sequence). This CDR3 contains 16 residues. The chain couples TRBV15 to TRBJ2-1, with 12 bases matching TRBD2. The sample in question was CD4+ T cells from blood, obtained before liver transplant. The sequence was collected from a human donor who received a liver transplant. The CDR3 reads CATSRVASGRAYEQFF. In DNA, the CDR3 is TGTGCCACCAGCAGAGTGGCTAGCGGGAGGGCATATGAGCAGTTCTTC.